This paragraph reports one T cell receptor (beta chain). Its specificity is not known. Drawing of peripheral blood yielded approximately 10 milliliters from each donor. This specimen belongs to a study of blood T cells in healthy people across ages. Looking at the study overall: With template switching, about one barcoded beta molecule was captured per two T cells. General study results and limits: PBMC samples, being unsorted, prevented any conclusive comparison of naive and antigen-experienced cells.

Through a sample-barcoded 5' primer and a J-beta primer mix, a second PCR was run for roughly 6 to 11 cycles. A template-switch adaptor that had 12 random nucleotides put a tag on each cDNA molecule. TCRdb reprocessed the 5' RACE reads with MiXCR, giving one entry per CDR3 protein. In the table there are about 630,000 distinct CDR3 sequences, around 21% of which are singletons. CDR1 DFQATT and CDR2 SNEGSKA come from the germline V gene (reference sequence). Trimming cost V 5 bases and J 2 bases, with 14 bases left between them. The CDR3 consists of 14 residues. The receptor was isolated from a man aged 70 or older in good health. The chain is built from TRBV20-1 and TRBJ2-3; maybe TRBD2 (6 bases). Source material: blood. This chain's CDR3 is CSAPGTYATDTQYF. In DNA, the CDR3 is TGCAGTGCTCCCGGGACTTACGCCACAGATACGCAGTATTTT.